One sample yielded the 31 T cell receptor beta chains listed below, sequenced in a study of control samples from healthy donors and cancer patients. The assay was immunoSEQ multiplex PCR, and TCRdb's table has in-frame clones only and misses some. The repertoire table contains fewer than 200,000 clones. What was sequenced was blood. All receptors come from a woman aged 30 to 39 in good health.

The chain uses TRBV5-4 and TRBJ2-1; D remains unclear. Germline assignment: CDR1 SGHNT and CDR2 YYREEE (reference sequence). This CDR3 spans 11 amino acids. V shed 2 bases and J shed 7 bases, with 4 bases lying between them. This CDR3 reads CASSFINEQFF. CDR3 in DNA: TGTGCCAGCAGCTTCATAAATGAGCAGTTCTTC.

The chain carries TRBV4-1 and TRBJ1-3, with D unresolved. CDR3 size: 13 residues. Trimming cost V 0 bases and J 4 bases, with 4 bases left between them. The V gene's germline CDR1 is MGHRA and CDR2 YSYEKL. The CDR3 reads CASSQDSGNTIYF. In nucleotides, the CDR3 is TGCGCCAGCAGCCAAGATTCGGGAAACACCATATATTTT.

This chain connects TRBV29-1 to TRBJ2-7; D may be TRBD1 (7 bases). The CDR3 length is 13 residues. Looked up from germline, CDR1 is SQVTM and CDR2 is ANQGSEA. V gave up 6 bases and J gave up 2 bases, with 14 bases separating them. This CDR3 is CSVRGTATYEQYF. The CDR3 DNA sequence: TGCAGCGTCCGGGGGACAGCGACCTACGAGCAGTACTTC.

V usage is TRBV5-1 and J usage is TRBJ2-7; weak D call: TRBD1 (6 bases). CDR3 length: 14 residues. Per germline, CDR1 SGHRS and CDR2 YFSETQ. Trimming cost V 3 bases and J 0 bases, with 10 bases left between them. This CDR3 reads CASSSGQSSYEQYF. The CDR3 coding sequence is TGCGCCAGCAGCTCCGGACAGAGCTCCTACGAGCAGTACTTC.

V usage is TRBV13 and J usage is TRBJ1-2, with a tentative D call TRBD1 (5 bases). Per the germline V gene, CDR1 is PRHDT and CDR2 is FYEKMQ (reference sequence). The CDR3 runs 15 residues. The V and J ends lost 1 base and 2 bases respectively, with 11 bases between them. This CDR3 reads CASSLARAPNYGYTF. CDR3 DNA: TGTGCCAGCAGCTTAGCCAGGGCCCCCAACTATGGCTACACCTTC.

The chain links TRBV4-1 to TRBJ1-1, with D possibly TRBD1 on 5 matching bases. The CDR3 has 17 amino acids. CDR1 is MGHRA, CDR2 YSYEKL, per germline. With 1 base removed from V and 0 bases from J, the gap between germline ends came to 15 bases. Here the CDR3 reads CASSQAGLVFMNTEAFF. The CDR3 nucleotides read TGCGCCAGCAGCCAAGCGGGGCTCGTCTTTATGAACACTGAAGCTTTCTTT.

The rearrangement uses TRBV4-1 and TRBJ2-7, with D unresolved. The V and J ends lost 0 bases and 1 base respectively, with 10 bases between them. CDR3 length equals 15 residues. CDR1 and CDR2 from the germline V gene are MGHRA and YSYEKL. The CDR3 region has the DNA TGCGCCAGCAGCCAAGAGACGTTGGGGTCCTACGAGCAGTACTTC. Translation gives CASSQETLGSYEQYF.

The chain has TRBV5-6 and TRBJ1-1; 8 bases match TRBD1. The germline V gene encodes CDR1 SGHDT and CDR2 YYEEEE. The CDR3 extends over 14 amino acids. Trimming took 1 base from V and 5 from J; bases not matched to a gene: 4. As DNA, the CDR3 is TGTGCCAGCAGCTTGAGACAGGGGCGGACTGAAGCTTTCTTT. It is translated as CASSLRQGRTEAFF.

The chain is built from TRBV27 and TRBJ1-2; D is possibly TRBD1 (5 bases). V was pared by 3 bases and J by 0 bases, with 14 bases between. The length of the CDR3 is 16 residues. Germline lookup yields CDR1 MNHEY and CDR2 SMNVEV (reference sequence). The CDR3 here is CASSFGGARANYGYTF. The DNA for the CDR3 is TGTGCCAGCAGTTTCGGAGGGGCCCGAGCTAACTATGGCTACACCTTC.

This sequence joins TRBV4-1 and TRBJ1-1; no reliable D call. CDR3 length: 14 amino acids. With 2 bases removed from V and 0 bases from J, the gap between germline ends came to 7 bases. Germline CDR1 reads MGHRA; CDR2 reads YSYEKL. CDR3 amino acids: CASSQNMLNTEAFF. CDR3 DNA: TGCGCCAGCAGCCAAAATATGTTGAACACTGAAGCTTTCTTT.

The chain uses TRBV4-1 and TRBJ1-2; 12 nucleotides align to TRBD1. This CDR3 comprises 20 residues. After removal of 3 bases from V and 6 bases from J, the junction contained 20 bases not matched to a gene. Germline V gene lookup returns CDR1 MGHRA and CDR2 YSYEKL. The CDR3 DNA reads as TGCGCCAGCAGCCATCGCCTGATCCGGGACAGGGGGCCGAATGAGGATGGCTACACCTTC. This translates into CASSHRLIRDRGPNEDGYTF.

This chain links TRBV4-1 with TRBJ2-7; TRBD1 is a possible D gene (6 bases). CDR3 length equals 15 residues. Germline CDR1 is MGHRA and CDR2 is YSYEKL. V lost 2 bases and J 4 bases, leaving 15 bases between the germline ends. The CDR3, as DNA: TGCGCCAGCAGCCAAATGGGCAGGGGTGAGTACGAGCAGTACTTC. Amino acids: CASSQMGRGEYEQYF.

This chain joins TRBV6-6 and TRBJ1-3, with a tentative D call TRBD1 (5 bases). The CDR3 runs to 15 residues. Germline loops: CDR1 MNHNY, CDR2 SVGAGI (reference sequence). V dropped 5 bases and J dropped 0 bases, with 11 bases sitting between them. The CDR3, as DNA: TGTGCCAGCAGTCCGCCGACAGTCTCTGGAAACACCATATATTTT. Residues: CASSPPTVSGNTIYF.

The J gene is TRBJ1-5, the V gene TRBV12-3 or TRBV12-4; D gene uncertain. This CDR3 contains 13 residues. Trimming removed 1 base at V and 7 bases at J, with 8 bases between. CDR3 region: CASSLGERQPQHF. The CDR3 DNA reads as TGTGCCAGCAGTTTAGGGGAAAGGCAGCCCCAGCATTTT.

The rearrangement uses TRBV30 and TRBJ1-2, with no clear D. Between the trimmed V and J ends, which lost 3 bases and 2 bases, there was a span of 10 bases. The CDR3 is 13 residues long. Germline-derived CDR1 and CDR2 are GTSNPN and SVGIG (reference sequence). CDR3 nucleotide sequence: TGTGCCTGGAGGACGGAGGGAAACTATGGCTACACCTTC. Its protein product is CAWRTEGNYGYTF.

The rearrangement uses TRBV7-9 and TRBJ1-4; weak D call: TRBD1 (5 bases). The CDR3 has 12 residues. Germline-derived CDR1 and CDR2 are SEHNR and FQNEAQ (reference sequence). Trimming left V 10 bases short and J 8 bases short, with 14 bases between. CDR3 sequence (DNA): TGTGCCAAGGGGCAGGGCGACGAAAAACTGTTTTTT. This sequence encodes CAKGQGDEKLFF.

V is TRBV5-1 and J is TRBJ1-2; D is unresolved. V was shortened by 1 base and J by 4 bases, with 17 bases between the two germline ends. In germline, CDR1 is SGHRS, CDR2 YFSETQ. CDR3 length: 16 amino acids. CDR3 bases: TGCGCCAGCAGCTTGATGGGCCCGGGGTCTGTCTATGGCTACACCTTC. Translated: CASSLMGPGSVYGYTF.

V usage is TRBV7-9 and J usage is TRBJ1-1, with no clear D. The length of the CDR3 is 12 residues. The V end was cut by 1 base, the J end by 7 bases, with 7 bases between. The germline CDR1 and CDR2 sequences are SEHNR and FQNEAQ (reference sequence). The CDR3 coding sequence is TGTGCCAGCAGCTTAGGGGTTATTGAAGCTTTCTTT. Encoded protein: CASSLGVIEAFF.

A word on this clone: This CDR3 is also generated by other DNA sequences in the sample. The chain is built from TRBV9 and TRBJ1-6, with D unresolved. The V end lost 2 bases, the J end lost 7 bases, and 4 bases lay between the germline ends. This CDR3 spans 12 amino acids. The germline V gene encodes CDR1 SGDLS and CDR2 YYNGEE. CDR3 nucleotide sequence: TGTGCCAGCAGCGTTGGGAATTCACCCCTCCACTTT. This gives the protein CASSVGNSPLHF.

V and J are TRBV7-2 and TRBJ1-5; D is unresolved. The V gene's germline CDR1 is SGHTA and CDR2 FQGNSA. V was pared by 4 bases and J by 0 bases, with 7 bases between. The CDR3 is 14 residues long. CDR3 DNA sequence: TGTGCCAGCAGCTCCGGACGTAGCAATCAGCCCCAGCATTTT. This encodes CASSSGRSNQPQHF.

CDR3 sequence reads: CASSPGTGNQPQHF. The CDR3 bases are TGTGCCAGCTCACCAGGGACGGGGAATCAGCCCCAGCATTTT. The chain combines TRBV18 with TRBJ1-5; weak D call: TRBD1 (5 bases). The CDR3 extends over 14 amino acids. The V gene's germline CDR1 is KGHSH and CDR2 LQKENI. V was clipped by 2 bases and J by 4 bases, with 9 bases between them.

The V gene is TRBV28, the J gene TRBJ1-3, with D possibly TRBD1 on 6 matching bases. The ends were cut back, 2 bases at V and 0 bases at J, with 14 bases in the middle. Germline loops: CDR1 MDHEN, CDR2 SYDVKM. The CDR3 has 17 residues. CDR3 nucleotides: TGTGCCAGCAGTTTACGCGGACAGTCCTCCTCTGGAAACACCATATATTTT. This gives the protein CASSLRGQSSSGNTIYF.

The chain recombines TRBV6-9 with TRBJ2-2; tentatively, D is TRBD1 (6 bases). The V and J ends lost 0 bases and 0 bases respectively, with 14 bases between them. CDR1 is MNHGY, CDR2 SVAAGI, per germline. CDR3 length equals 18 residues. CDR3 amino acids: CASSYSGARTANTGELFF. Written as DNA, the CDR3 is TGTGCCAGCAGTTATTCGGGGGCTCGTACCGCGAACACCGGGGAGCTGTTTTTT.

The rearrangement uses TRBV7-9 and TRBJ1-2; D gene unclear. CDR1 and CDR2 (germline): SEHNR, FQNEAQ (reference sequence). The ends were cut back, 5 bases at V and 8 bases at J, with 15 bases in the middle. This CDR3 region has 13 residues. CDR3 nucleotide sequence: TGTGCCAGCAGCCCCGCGTCGAAGTTGGGCTACACCTTC. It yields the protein CASSPASKLGYTF.

CDR3: CASSFRLAGGEQYF. In DNA form, the CDR3 reads TGTGCCAGCAGTTTCCGTCTAGCGGGGGGTGAGCAGTACTTC. The chain uses TRBV27 and TRBJ2-7, with TRBD2 identical over 11 bases. This CDR3 contains 14 residues. V shed 3 bases, J shed 7 bases, and the junction held 5 bases outside the gene matches. Germline CDR1 MNHEY, CDR2 SMNVEV (reference sequence).

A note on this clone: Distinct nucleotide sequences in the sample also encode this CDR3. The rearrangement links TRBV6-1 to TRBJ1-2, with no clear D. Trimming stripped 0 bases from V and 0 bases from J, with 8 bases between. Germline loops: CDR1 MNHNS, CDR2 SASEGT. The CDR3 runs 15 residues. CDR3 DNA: TGTGCCAGCAGTGAAGCGTTAACATCTAACTATGGCTACACCTTC. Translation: CASSEALTSNYGYTF.

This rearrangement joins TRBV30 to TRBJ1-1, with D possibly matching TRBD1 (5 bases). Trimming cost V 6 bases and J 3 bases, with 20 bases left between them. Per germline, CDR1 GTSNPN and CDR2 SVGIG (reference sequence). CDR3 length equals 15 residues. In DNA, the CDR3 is TGTGCCTGCCAAAAACCAGGGAGGAGGGACACTGAAGCTTTCTTT. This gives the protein CACQKPGRRDTEAFF.

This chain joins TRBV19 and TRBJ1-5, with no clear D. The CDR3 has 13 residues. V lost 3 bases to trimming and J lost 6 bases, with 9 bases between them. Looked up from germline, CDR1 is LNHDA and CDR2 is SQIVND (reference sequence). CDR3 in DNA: TGTGCCAGTAGTATTCTGGAAGGTCAGCCCCAGCATTTT. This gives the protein CASSILEGQPQHF.

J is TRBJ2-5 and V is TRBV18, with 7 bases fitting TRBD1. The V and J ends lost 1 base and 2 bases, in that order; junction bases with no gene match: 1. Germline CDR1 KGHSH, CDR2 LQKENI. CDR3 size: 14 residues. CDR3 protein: CASSPRDSQETQYF. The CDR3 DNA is TGTGCCAGCTCACCACGGGACAGTCAAGAGACCCAGTACTTC.

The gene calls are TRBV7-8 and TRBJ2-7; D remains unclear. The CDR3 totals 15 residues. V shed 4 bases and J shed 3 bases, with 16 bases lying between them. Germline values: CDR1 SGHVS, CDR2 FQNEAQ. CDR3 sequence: CASSYSFAKYYEQYF. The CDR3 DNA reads TGTGCCAGCAGCTATAGTTTCGCAAAATACTACGAGCAGTACTTC.

CDR3: CASSLKGARLYEQYF. CDR3 coding DNA: TGTGCCAGCAGCTTGAAGGGGGCTCGTCTTTACGAGCAGTACTTC. V usage is TRBV5-4 and J usage is TRBJ2-7, with 7 nucleotides matching TRBD1. This CDR3 is 15 amino acids long. Germline V lookup: CDR1 SGHNT, CDR2 YYREEE (reference sequence). The J segment lost 4 bases and the V segment lost 1 base, leaving 8 bases of the junction unmatched.